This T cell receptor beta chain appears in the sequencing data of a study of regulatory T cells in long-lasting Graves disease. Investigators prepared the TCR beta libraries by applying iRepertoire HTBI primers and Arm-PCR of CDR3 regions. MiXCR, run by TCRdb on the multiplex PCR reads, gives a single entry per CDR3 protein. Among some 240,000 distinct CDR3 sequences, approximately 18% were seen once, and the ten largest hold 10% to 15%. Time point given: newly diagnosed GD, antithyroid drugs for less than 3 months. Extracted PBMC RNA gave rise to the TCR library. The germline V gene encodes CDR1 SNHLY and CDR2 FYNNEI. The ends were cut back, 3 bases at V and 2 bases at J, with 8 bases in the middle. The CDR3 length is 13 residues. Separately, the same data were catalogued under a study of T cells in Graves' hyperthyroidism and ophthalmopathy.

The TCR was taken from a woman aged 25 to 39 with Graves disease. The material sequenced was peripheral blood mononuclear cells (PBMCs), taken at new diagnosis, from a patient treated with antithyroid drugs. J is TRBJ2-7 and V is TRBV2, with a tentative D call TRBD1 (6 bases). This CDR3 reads CASSENRAYEQYF. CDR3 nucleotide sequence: TGTGCCAGCAGTGAGAACAGGGCCTACGAGCAGTACTTC.